This T cell receptor beta chain is from a study of CD8+CD57+ T cells in acquired aplastic anemia. Study information: DNA from sorted CD4+ and CD8+ cells averaged around 3.5 ug. General study points: The number of CD8+ CDR3 sequences shared by patients and controls was approximately 28.

This CDR3 has 15 residues. The germline V gene encodes CDR1 MNHEY and CDR2 SVGAGI. Trimming left V 2 bases short and J 0 bases short, with 7 bases between. Profiling of TCR beta VDJ combinations and CDR3 sequences used genomic DNA as template. In TCRdb, the reads were re-called with MiXCR into one record per CDR3 protein. The profile shows about 150,000 distinct CDR3 sequences, less than 60% of them singletons. CD8+CD57+ cell expansion had been shown by flow cytometry in patients chosen for sequencing. The patients all had a severe acquired aplastic anemia diagnosis. This clonotype was recorded a few times. Its matching antigen is unknown.

This TCR derives from a human donor with aplastic anemia. Sample: sorted CD4+, CD8+, or CD8+CD57+ T cells (not recorded which) from PBMCs. The V gene is TRBV6-5, the J gene TRBJ2-2; no firm D call. DNA for the CDR3: TGTGCCAGCAGTTACATGGTCTCGAACACCGGGGAGCTGTTTTTT. It translates to CASSYMVSNTGELFF.